These 2 T cell receptor beta chains came from one sample sequenced in a study of radiation and T cells in renal cell carcinoma. Noted time point: blood 4 weeks post-SBRT, at nephrectomy. Treatment meaning: 15 Gy SBRT to primary tumor, nephrectomy 4 weeks later. Clones were read by immunoSEQ multiplex PCR, and TCRdb kept only the in-frame ones, dropping some. The sample lists some 44,000 clones, over 80% seen once, with 25% to 30% in the top ten. Sample: blood, taken from a patient whose treatment included radiotherapy and nephrectomy. The receptors were gathered from a woman aged 65 to 85 with renal cell carcinoma.

The chain links TRBV19 to TRBJ1-2, with a weak D call TRBD1 (5 bases). Deletions cut 3 bases from V and 3 bases from J, with 17 bases between. The germline CDR1 and CDR2 sequences are LNHDA and SQIVND (reference sequence). The CDR3 runs to 16 residues. CDR3 DNA sequence: TGTGCCAGTAGTATGCAGGGAGGCCCTAGTCACTATGGCTACACCTTC. Amino acids: CASSMQGGPSHYGYTF.

The J gene is TRBJ2-2, the V gene TRBV5-4; no definite D call. Germline CDR1 SGHNT, CDR2 YYREEE (reference sequence). V was trimmed by 2 bases and J by 3 bases, leaving 2 bases between them. There are 12 residues in the CDR3. CDR3 amino acids: CASSFDTGELFF. As DNA, the CDR3 is TGTGCCAGCAGCTTTGACACCGGGGAGCTGTTTTTT.